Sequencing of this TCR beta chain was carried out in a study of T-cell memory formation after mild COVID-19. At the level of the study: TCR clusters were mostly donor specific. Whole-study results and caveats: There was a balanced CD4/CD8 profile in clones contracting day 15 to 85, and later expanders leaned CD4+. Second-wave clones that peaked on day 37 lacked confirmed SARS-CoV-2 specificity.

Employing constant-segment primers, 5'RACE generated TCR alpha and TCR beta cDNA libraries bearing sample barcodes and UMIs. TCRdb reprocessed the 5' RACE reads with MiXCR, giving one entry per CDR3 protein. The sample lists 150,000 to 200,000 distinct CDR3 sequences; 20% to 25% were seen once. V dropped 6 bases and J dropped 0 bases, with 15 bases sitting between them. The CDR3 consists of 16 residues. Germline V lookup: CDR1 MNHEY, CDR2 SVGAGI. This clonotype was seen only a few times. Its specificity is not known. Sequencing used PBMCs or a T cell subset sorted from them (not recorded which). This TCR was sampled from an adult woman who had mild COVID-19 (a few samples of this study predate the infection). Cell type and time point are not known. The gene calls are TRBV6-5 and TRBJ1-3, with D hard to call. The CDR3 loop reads CASSPNQEFSGNTIYF. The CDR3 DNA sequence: TGTGCCAGCAGCCCAAATCAGGAGTTCTCTGGAAACACCATATATTTT.